Listed here are 21 T cell receptor beta chains from one sample, sequenced in a study of blood T cell repertoires in COVID-19. TCRdb keeps only in-frame clones here, not all; method: immunoSEQ multiplex PCR. This table holds about 300,000 clones, about 91% found once. Sequences were obtained from peripheral blood. The receptor set was obtained from a woman aged 25-40 years with COVID-19, enrolled during active disease.

The genes are TRBV10-3 and TRBJ1-2; 8 bases are a match to TRBD1. Unmatched junction bases numbered 5, after V lost 4 bases and J lost 4 bases. CDR3 length: 14 amino acids. Per the germline V gene, CDR1 is ENHRY and CDR2 is SYGVKD. CDR3 sequence reads: CAISGRGQAYGYTF. Written as DNA, the CDR3 is TGTGCCATCAGTGGCCGGGGACAGGCCTATGGCTACACCTTC.

This clone was counted only a few times. This chain joins TRBV5-4 and TRBJ2-3; a possible D gene is TRBD2 (7 bases). Trimming took off 2 bases at V and 3 bases at J, with 16 bases between the two ends. Germline assignment: CDR1 SGHNT and CDR2 YYREEE (reference sequence). The CDR3 runs to 16 residues. CDR3 bases: TGTGCCAGCAGCTTAGGCGGGGGCGAATTTACAGATACGCAGTATTTT. Translation gives CASSLGGGEFTDTQYF.

This clone appeared a few times. This chain joins TRBV27 and TRBJ1-6, with a possible D match to TRBD1 (6 bases). Germline CDR1 and CDR2: MNHEY and SMNVEV (reference sequence). The CDR3 length is 13 residues. Trimming took off 4 bases at V and 10 bases at J, with 11 bases between the two ends. The CDR3 DNA sequence: TGTGCCAGCAGTTACAGGGTTTACTCACCCCTCCACTTT. It yields the protein CASSYRVYSPLHF.

V gene TRBV5-1 combines with J gene TRBJ1-1; a possible D gene is TRBD1 (6 bases). Trimming removed 1 base at V and 1 base at J, with 11 bases between. The CDR3 contains 15 residues. Germline loops: CDR1 SGHRS, CDR2 YFSETQ. The CDR3 sequence is CASSLWQGSNTEAFF. As DNA, the CDR3 is TGCGCCAGCAGCTTGTGGCAGGGGTCGAACACTGAAGCTTTCTTT.

V and J are TRBV11-1 and TRBJ1-1; 7 nucleotides line up with TRBD1. CDR1 SGHAT and CDR2 FQDESV come from the germline V gene (reference sequence). The CDR3 runs to 14 residues. V shed 4 bases, J shed 5 bases, and the junction held 7 bases outside the gene matches. The CDR3 sequence: CASSSNRGSTEAFF. The CDR3 bases are TGTGCCAGCAGCTCGAACAGGGGTTCTACTGAAGCTTTCTTT. The variable domain in full, with the rest retrieved from reference TRBV11-1 and TRBJ1-1, is EAEVAQSPRYKITEKSQAVAFWCDPISGHATLYWYRQILGQGPELLVQFQDESVVDDSQLPKDRFSAERLKGVDSTLKIQPAELGDSAMYLCASSSNRGSTEAFFGQGTRLTVV.

J is TRBJ1-6 and V is TRBV18; 7 positions match TRBD1. CDR3 length: 15 amino acids. V gave up 1 base and J gave up 5 bases; unmatched junction bases: 2. The V gene's germline CDR1 is KGHSH and CDR2 LQKENI. As DNA, the CDR3 is TGTGCCAGCTCACCACAGACAGGGAATAATTCACCCCTCCACTTT. Protein product: CASSPQTGNNSPLHF. Filled out from reference TRBV18 and TRBJ1-6, the complete variable domain reads NAGVMQNPRHLVRRRGQEARLRCSPMKGHSHVYWYRQLPEEGLKFMVYLQKENIIDESGMPKERFSAEFPKEGPSILRIQQVVRGDSAAYFCASSPQTGNNSPLHFGNGTRLTVT.

The genes are TRBV4-1 and TRBJ2-1; 9 bases map to TRBD1. Germline trimming cut 3 bases from V and 3 bases from J; bases unmatched to any gene: 6. The CDR3 loop spans 16 amino acids. Germline V gene lookup returns CDR1 MGHRA and CDR2 YSYEKL. The CDR3 coding sequence is TGCGCCAGCAGCCACAGTCCGGGACAGGGCTACAATGAGCAGTTCTTC. Protein: CASSHSPGQGYNEQFF.

The chain uses TRBV12-5 and TRBJ2-7, with D unresolved. The CDR3 is 13 amino acids. Germline V gives CDR1 LGHNT, CDR2 FRNRAP. The V end lost 0 bases, the J end lost 9 bases, and 12 bases lay between the germline ends. The CDR3 DNA sequence: TGTGCTAGTGGTTTGGTAAATCCTACGGGGCAGTACGTC. Encoded protein: CASGLVNPTGQYV.

The chain couples TRBV27 to TRBJ1-2, with no clear D. Trimming removed 5 bases from V and 1 base from J, with 8 bases in between. This CDR3 is built from 13 residues. CDR1 is MNHEY, CDR2 SMNVEV, per germline (reference sequence). The DNA of the CDR3 is TGTGCCAGCAGTAGGGAGAATAACTATGGCTACACCTTC. Translated: CASSRENNYGYTF.

V usage is TRBV5-4 and J usage is TRBJ2-1; TRBD2 agrees at 7 bases. There are 12 residues in the CDR3. Trimming at V came to 10 bases and at J to 5 bases, leaving 6 bases not matched to a gene. CDR1 is SGHNT, CDR2 YYREEE, per germline (reference sequence). CDR3 residues: CACTGTNNEQFF. CDR3 nucleotides: TGTGCCTGCACCGGGACTAACAATGAGCAGTTCTTC.

This clone came up once. Other DNA sequences within the sample encode an identical CDR3. The chain uses TRBV28 and TRBJ1-1, with TRBD1 as a possible D gene (6 bases). V gave up 4 bases and J gave up 4 bases, with 7 bases separating them. CDR1 is MDHEN and CDR2 is SYDVKM in the germline V gene. CDR3 size: 12 residues. CDR3 nucleotide sequence: TGTGCCAGCAGTTCAGGGGTCACTGAAGCTTTCTTT. As protein: CASSSGVTEAFF.

The chain employs TRBV18 and TRBJ2-1, with D possibly matching TRBD1 (5 bases). Trimming took 2 bases from V and 6 from J, leaving 17 bases between them. The CDR3 length is 16 residues. The germline CDR1 and CDR2 sequences are KGHSH and LQKENI. The CDR3 DNA sequence: TGTGCCAGCTCACCAGGCCATTCAATTCAGGGCAATGAGCAGTTCTTC. Amino acid sequence: CASSPGHSIQGNEQFF.

The chain uses TRBV7-2 and TRBJ2-1; no definite D call. The CDR3 spans 14 residues. Germline V CDR1 and CDR2: SGHTA, FQGNSA. The ends were cut back, 3 bases at V and 7 bases at J, with 13 bases in the middle. CDR3 coding DNA: TGTGCCAGCAGCTTTGACACTCGGTCAAATGAGCAGTTCTTC. It encodes CASSFDTRSNEQFF.

The V call is TRBV6-5, the J call TRBJ1-3; the match to TRBD1 covers 7 bases. This CDR3 is 14 amino acids long. V shed 5 bases, J shed 4 bases, and the junction held 5 bases outside the gene matches. CDR1 and CDR2 from the germline V gene are MNHEY and SVGAGI. CDR3: CASSLDRVGNTIYF. CDR3 DNA sequence: TGTGCCAGCAGTCTAGACAGGGTCGGAAACACCATATATTTT.

This clone was counted only a few times. This sequence joins TRBV6-1 and TRBJ2-3; the match to TRBD2 covers 13 bases. V was clipped by 3 bases and J by 3 bases; unmatched bases: 12. The CDR3 length is 19 residues. Germline CDR1 MNHNS, CDR2 SASEGT. Written as DNA, the CDR3 is TGTGCCAGCAGTGATACTAGCGGGGGGGCCAAAATTTCGACAGATACGCAGTATTTT. The encoded protein is CASSDTSGGAKISTDTQYF.

This clone has only one observation. The chain links TRBV19 to TRBJ1-5, with 7 bases matching TRBD1. This CDR3 contains 14 residues. Germline CDR1 reads LNHDA; CDR2 reads SQIVND (reference sequence). The V gene end was trimmed by 4 bases and the J gene end by 6 bases; junction bases not matched to a gene: 6. The CDR3 sequence is CASSNLQGTQPQHF. The DNA of the CDR3 is TGTGCCAGTAGTAACCTACAGGGGACTCAGCCCCAGCATTTT.

This rearrangement joins TRBV19 to TRBJ1-1, with D perhaps TRBD1 (5 bases). There are 15 residues in the CDR3. Per germline, CDR1 LNHDA and CDR2 SQIVND (reference sequence). The V end lost 6 bases, the J end lost 4 bases, and 18 bases lay between the germline ends. Here the CDR3 reads CASRLDWGVGTEAFF. In DNA form, the CDR3 reads TGTGCCAGTAGGCTGGATTGGGGGGTCGGCACTGAAGCTTTCTTT.

This clone was found a few times. The rearrangement joins TRBV4-1 to TRBJ1-5; TRBD1 might be the D (5 bases). There are 13 residues in the CDR3. CDR1 and CDR2 from the germline V gene are MGHRA and YSYEKL. The V gene lost 1 base and the J gene lost 7 bases, with 8 bases spanning the gap. The CDR3 protein is CASSQAGEQPQHF. DNA of the CDR3: TGCGCCAGCAGCCAAGCGGGGGAGCAGCCCCAGCATTTT.

The V call is TRBV6-5, the J call TRBJ1-1; a weak D match, TRBD1 (6 bases). CDR3 size: 13 residues. V lost 8 bases, J lost 1 base, and 11 bases lay in between. Germline lookup yields CDR1 MNHEY and CDR2 SVGAGI. The CDR3 bases are TGTGCCAGCCACACAGGGCCGAACACTGAAGCTTTCTTT. Encoded protein: CASHTGPNTEAFF.

V usage is TRBV2 and J usage is TRBJ2-5; 7 bases align to TRBD2. Germline CDR1 is SNHLY and CDR2 is FYNNEI. This CDR3 is built from 11 residues. The V gene end was trimmed by 8 bases and the J gene end by 4 bases; junction bases not matched to a gene: 1. This chain's CDR3 is CASGGGETQYF. For the CDR3, the DNA is TGTGCCAGCGGCGGGGGAGAGACCCAGTACTTC.

This chain links TRBV7-6 with TRBJ2-3; TRBD2 agrees at 10 bases. CDR1 is SGHVS, CDR2 FNYEAQ, per germline. With 5 bases clipped from V and 3 bases from J, the junction kept 5 bases outside the gene matches. The CDR3 covers 15 residues. The CDR3 reads CASSPSGGVTDTQYF. The CDR3 coding sequence is TGTGCCAGCAGCCCGAGCGGGGGGGTGACAGATACGCAGTATTTT.